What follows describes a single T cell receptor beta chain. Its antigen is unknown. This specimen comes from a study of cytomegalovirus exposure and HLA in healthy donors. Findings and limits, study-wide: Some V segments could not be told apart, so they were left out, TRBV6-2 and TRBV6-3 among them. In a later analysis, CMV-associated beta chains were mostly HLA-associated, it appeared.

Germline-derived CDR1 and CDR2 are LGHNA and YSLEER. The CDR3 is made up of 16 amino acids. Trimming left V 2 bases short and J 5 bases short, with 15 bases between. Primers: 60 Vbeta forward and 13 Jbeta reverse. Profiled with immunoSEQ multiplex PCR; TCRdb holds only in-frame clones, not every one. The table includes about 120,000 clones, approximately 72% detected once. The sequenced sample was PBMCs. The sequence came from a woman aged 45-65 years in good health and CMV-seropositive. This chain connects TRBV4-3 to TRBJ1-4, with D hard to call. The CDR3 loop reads CASSQRSPVRNEKLFF. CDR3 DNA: TGCGCCAGCAGCCAACGTAGCCCGGTTCGGAATGAAAAACTGTTTTTT.